The 26 T cell receptor beta chains listed next were all sequenced from one sample in a study of blood T cell repertoires in COVID-19. Libraries were prepared by immunoSEQ multiplex PCR; TCRdb keeps only in-frame clonotypes and omits some of them. Counted here are more than 150,000 clones, roughly 89% occurring once; the ten biggest clones make up about 6.7%. Material: peripheral blood. Every receptor here comes from a man in his forties with acute or convalescent COVID-19.

This chain uses TRBV27 with TRBJ2-3, with D possibly TRBD2 on 5 matching bases. V lost 1 base and J lost 0, with 14 bases in between. From germline, CDR1 is MNHEY and CDR2 SMNVEV (reference sequence). The CDR3 length is 17 residues. The CDR3 nucleotides read TGTGCCAGCAGTTTATTTAGAACTAGGTTAAGCACAGATACGCAGTATTTT. Translating it yields CASSLFRTRLSTDTQYF.

The gene calls are TRBV7-3 and TRBJ2-1; D perhaps matches TRBD1 (6 bases). Per the germline V gene, CDR1 is SGHTA and CDR2 is FQGTGA. This CDR3 has 14 residues. Trimming pared 4 bases from V and 3 bases from J, leaving 10 bases between. The CDR3, as DNA: TGTGCCAGCAGCTCTGGACAGAACTACAATGAGCAGTTCTTC. Protein: CASSSGQNYNEQFF. The full variable domain, with the rest looked up from reference TRBV7-3 and TRBJ2-1, is GAGVSQTPSNKVTEKGKYVELRCDPISGHTALYWYRQSLGQGPEFLIYFQGTGAADDSGLPNDRFFAVRPEGSVSTLKIQRTERGDSAVYLCASSSGQNYNEQFFGPGTRLTVL.

The CDR3 reads CASSTGLAGGRNTGELFF. For the CDR3, the DNA is TGTGCCAGTAGTACGGGACTAGCGGGGGGGCGGAACACCGGGGAGCTGTTTTTT. The chain carries TRBV19 and TRBJ2-2; 16 bases are a match to TRBD2. Germline CDR1 and CDR2: LNHDA and SQIVND (reference sequence). After removal of 4 bases from V and 1 base from J, the junction contained 3 bases not matched to a gene. CDR3 length equals 18 residues.

The V call is TRBV18, the J call TRBJ1-1, with D possibly TRBD1 on 5 matching bases. Deletions cut 5 bases from V and 3 bases from J, with 16 bases between. The V gene's germline CDR1 is KGHSH and CDR2 LQKENI. The CDR3 spans 15 residues. CDR3 bases: TGTGCCAGCTCAACTCTGGGGGGGAGGGACACTGAAGCTTTCTTT. It is translated as CASSTLGGRDTEAFF.

This chain links TRBV11-3 with TRBJ2-3; 12 nucleotides line up with TRBD2. V was pared by 5 bases and J by 4 bases, with 13 bases of the junction left unmatched. The CDR3 totals 18 residues. Germline CDR1 reads SGHNT; CDR2 reads YENEEA. Here the CDR3 reads CASSPGRLAGATADTQYF. The CDR3 DNA follows: TGTGCCAGCAGCCCCGGTCGACTAGCGGGGGCGACTGCAGATACGCAGTATTTT.

This clone was detected a few times. This chain connects TRBV27 to TRBJ2-7, with TRBD2 identical over 11 bases. The CDR3 covers 15 residues. V was pared by 4 bases and J by 0 bases, with 2 bases of the junction left unmatched. The germline CDR1 and CDR2 sequences are MNHEY and SMNVEV (reference sequence). The CDR3 is CASSSGLAGSYEQYF. The CDR3 nucleotides are TGTGCCAGCAGTTCCGGACTAGCGGGCTCCTACGAGCAGTACTTC.

The chain is built from TRBV5-4 and TRBJ2-3, with 7 positions matching TRBD1. V lost 4 bases and J lost 1; bases outside the gene matches: 9. CDR1 SGHNT and CDR2 YYREEE come from the germline V gene (reference sequence). CDR3 length: 16 amino acids. CDR3 nucleotide sequence: TGTGCCAGCAGCCAACAGGGGAAGGTGGGCACAGATACGCAGTATTTT. Protein sequence: CASSQQGKVGTDTQYF.

This chain joins TRBV13 and TRBJ2-5, with D tentatively TRBD1 (6 bases). The germline V and J ends were trimmed by 5 bases and 4 bases, with 14 bases remaining between them. Germline lookup yields CDR1 PRHDT and CDR2 FYEKMQ (reference sequence). CDR3 size: 14 residues. CDR3 sequence reads: CASSATGTRETQYF. CDR3 in DNA: TGTGCCAGCAGCGCCACCGGGACACGAGAGACCCAGTACTTC.

The genes are TRBV5-1 and TRBJ2-7, with TRBD1 matching over 7 bases. This CDR3 is built from 14 residues. Germline trimming cut 4 bases from V and 3 bases from J; bases unmatched to any gene: 7. Germline V gene data show CDR1 as SGHRS and CDR2 as YFSETQ. CDR3 amino acids: CASSHADRIYEQYF. The CDR3 DNA sequence: TGCGCCAGCAGCCACGCGGACAGGATCTACGAGCAGTACTTC.

This chain connects TRBV7-9 to TRBJ1-2; D possibly corresponds to TRBD1 (6 bases). CDR1 SEHNR and CDR2 FQNEAQ come from the germline V gene (reference sequence). V was shortened by 5 bases and J by 4 bases, with 14 bases between the two germline ends. The CDR3 totals 14 residues. The CDR3 nucleotides read TGTGCCAGCAGCGCGCTGGGGGCCGCCTATGGCTACACCTTC. It is translated as CASSALGAAYGYTF.

The chain couples TRBV7-2 to TRBJ2-1, with TRBD2 matching over 9 bases. The CDR3 loop spans 16 amino acids. Germline V gene sequence: CDR1 SGHTA, CDR2 FQGNSA. J was trimmed by 3 bases and V by 1 base; bases with no gene match: 4. The CDR3 DNA follows: TGTGCCAGCAGCTTAGTGGGGACTAGCAACTACAATGAGCAGTTCTTC. Translation gives CASSLVGTSNYNEQFF.

The rearrangement links TRBV18 to TRBJ2-1; perhaps TRBD1 as D (6 bases). CDR3 size: 16 residues. V gave up 1 base and J gave up 7 bases, with 17 bases separating them. Germline CDR1 and CDR2: KGHSH and LQKENI. CDR3 protein: CASSPRQGGIVNEQFF. In DNA, the CDR3 is TGTGCCAGCTCACCACGACAAGGGGGAATTGTAAATGAGCAGTTCTTC.

This clone was detected only once. This chain uses TRBV12-5 with TRBJ2-7; the D gene is possibly TRBD2 (7 bases). The CDR3 spans 18 residues. Trimming pared 6 bases from V and 0 bases from J, leaving 24 bases between. Germline loops: CDR1 LGHNT, CDR2 FRNRAP. The CDR3 DNA reads as TGTGCTAGTGGACCAAGGGGGGGATACGACGCTAGCTCCTACGAGCAGTACTTC. This sequence encodes CASGPRGGYDASSYEQYF.

The genes are TRBV7-8 and TRBJ2-5; TRBD2 agrees at 7 bases. The J segment lost 5 bases and the V segment lost 4 bases, leaving 13 bases of the junction unmatched. The germline gives CDR1 SGHVS, CDR2 FQNEAQ. The CDR3 runs to 16 residues. In nucleotides, the CDR3 is TGTGCCAGCAGCTCAAGACGGGACTATCGTGTTGAGACCCAGTACTTC. Amino acid sequence: CASSSRRDYRVETQYF.

This sequence joins TRBV27 and TRBJ1-5, with D maybe TRBD1 (6 bases). The CDR3 length is 16 residues. Germline CDR1 and CDR2: MNHEY and SMNVEV (reference sequence). Trimming took off 7 bases at V and 0 bases at J, with 16 bases between the two ends. The CDR3 loop reads CASNQGRPYSNQPQHF. The DNA of the CDR3 is TGTGCCAGCAACCAGGGGCGACCATATAGCAATCAGCCCCAGCATTTT.

The chain carries TRBV9 and TRBJ2-5; 8 bases agree with TRBD2. Germline V gene data show CDR1 as SGDLS and CDR2 as YYNGEE. This CDR3 region has 15 residues. The V gene end was trimmed by 3 bases and the J gene end by 2 bases; junction bases not matched to a gene: 6. CDR3 coding DNA: TGTGCCAGCAGCGACCCCCGGGGGGGACAAGAGACCCAGTACTTC. Its translation is CASSDPRGGQETQYF. The variable domain in full, completed from reference TRBV9 and TRBJ2-5, reads DSGVTQTPKHLITATGQRVTLRCSPRSGDLSVYWYQQSLDQGLQFLIQYYNGEERAKGNILERFSAQQFPDLHSELNLSSLELGDSALYFCASSDPRGGQETQYFGPGTRLLVL.

The gene calls are TRBV6-2 or TRBV6-3 and TRBJ2-1; D is perhaps TRBD1 (7 bases). Germline V gene lookup returns CDR1 MNHEY and CDR2 SVGEGT. The CDR3 covers 17 residues. The germline V and J ends were trimmed by 7 bases and 10 bases, with 29 bases remaining between them. CDR3 residues: CASTPPFGRGQPGEQFF. The CDR3 DNA is TGTGCCAGCACCCCACCGTTTGGGCGGGGACAGCCGGGGGAGCAGTTCTTC.

The rearrangement uses TRBV15 and TRBJ2-2; 10 bases align to TRBD1. The germline CDR1 and CDR2 sequences are LNHNV and YYDKDF (reference sequence). The V gene end was trimmed by 1 base and the J gene end by 4 bases; junction bases not matched to a gene: 12. This CDR3 contains 19 residues. The DNA of the CDR3 is TGTGCCACCAGCAGAGGGACACCGGGACAGGGGAGGGGCACCGGGGAGCTGTTTTTT. Residues: CATSRGTPGQGRGTGELFF.

The chain has TRBV3-1 (or the pseudogene TRBV3-2) and TRBJ2-7, with D possibly TRBD2 on 6 matching bases. Germline CDR1 and CDR2: LGHDT and YNNKEL (reference sequence). V dropped 0 bases and J dropped 11 bases, with 17 bases sitting between them. The CDR3 is 14 amino acids. The chain's CDR3 is CASSQDHSYGGKYF. The CDR3 nucleotides read TGTGCCAGCAGCCAAGATCACTCATACGGAGGGAAGTACTTC.

The J gene is TRBJ2-3, the V gene TRBV6-1; the match to TRBD1 covers 8 bases. The CDR3 loop spans 16 amino acids. V was pared by 3 bases and J by 1 base, with 6 bases of the junction left unmatched. Per germline, CDR1 MNHNS and CDR2 SASEGT. CDR3 nucleotides: TGTGCCAGCAGTGAGGGGGCAGGGGGCGGCACAGATACGCAGTATTTT. It is translated as CASSEGAGGGTDTQYF.

The chain combines TRBV5-6 with TRBJ1-6; D is possibly TRBD1 (5 bases). This CDR3 has 14 residues. Between the trimmed V and J ends, which lost 1 base and 6 bases, there was a span of 8 bases. The germline gives CDR1 SGHDT, CDR2 YYEEEE. CDR3 nucleotides: TGTGCCAGCAGCTTGCGGGACTTTAATTCACCCCTCCACTTT. Its protein product is CASSLRDFNSPLHF.

The chain employs TRBV19 and TRBJ2-3; 11 positions agree with TRBD2. The CDR3 extends over 16 amino acids. Germline V CDR1 and CDR2: LNHDA, SQIVND (reference sequence). V shed 5 bases, J shed 8 bases, and the junction held 12 bases outside the gene matches. The CDR3 DNA reads as TGTGCCAGTAGTGGGACCGGGACTAGCGGCGGGGGTACGCAGTATTTT. Protein: CASSGTGTSGGGTQYF.

This chain links TRBV7-9 with TRBJ2-3, with 8 bases matching TRBD1. CDR1 is SEHNR and CDR2 is FQNEAQ in the germline V gene (reference sequence). Trimming removed 5 bases from V and 6 bases from J; junction bases left unmatched: 13. The CDR3 extends over 16 amino acids. CDR3 loop: CASSEQGTGKRDTQYF. In DNA form, the CDR3 reads TGTGCCAGCAGCGAGCAAGGGACAGGAAAGCGGGATACGCAGTATTTT.

V usage is TRBV2 and J usage is TRBJ2-5; weak D call: TRBD2 (5 bases). CDR1 SNHLY and CDR2 FYNNEI come from the germline V gene. The V and J ends lost 0 bases and 8 bases respectively, with 13 bases between them. The CDR3 runs 14 residues. The CDR3 bases are TGTGCCAGCAGTGAAGCTGGCCCTAGCCGAACCCAGTACTTC. Amino acid sequence: CASSEAGPSRTQYF.

This chain uses TRBV27 with TRBJ2-2; D is undetermined. Deletions cut 4 bases from V and 7 bases from J, with 7 bases between. This CDR3 has 12 amino acids. CDR1 and CDR2 from the germline V gene are MNHEY and SMNVEV (reference sequence). Here the CDR3 reads CASSWSGGELFF. The CDR3 DNA sequence: TGTGCCAGCAGTTGGTCGGGCGGGGAGCTGTTTTTT.

The gene calls are TRBV5-3 and TRBJ2-6; 8 bases agree with TRBD1. TRBV5-3 is identified as an open reading frame with a role that is uncertain. This CDR3 has 18 amino acids. Losses at the gene ends were 4 bases for V and 0 bases for J; bases not matched to a gene: 9. The CDR3 reads CARSRQGLPRSGANVLTF. In DNA form, the CDR3 reads TGTGCCAGAAGCAGACAGGGGCTCCCCCGCTCTGGGGCCAACGTCCTGACTTTC.